A few counts support the clone carrying this T cell receptor beta chain. No antigen is known for it. Then a second PCR, running roughly 7 to 12 cycles, was carried out with a sample-barcoded 5' primer and a J-beta primer mix. Each cDNA molecule, via a template-switch adaptor with 12 random nucleotides, was tagged. TCRdb re-called the 5' RACE reads with MiXCR, one entry per CDR3 protein. This table has about 680,000 distinct CDR3 sequences, around 49% appearing once. The sample comes from a study of blood T cells in healthy people across ages. General study findings and limits: Diversity was higher, and naive CD4+ cells more numerous, in long-lived donors than in aged donors. Older age went with lower TCR beta diversity per million T cells, in a roughly linear way. A conclusive naive versus antigen-experienced comparison was prevented by the unsorted PBMCs.

V gave up 2 bases and J gave up 6 bases; unmatched junction bases: 17. The germline CDR1 and CDR2 sequences are MNHEY and SMNVEV (reference sequence). There are 19 residues in the CDR3. The TCR sequence derives from a woman in her sixties in good health. The specimen sequenced was blood. The rearrangement links TRBV27 to TRBJ2-3; 10 positions match TRBD2. DNA for the CDR3: TGTGCCAGCAGTTTAATCCCCCTTTCGGGGAGCGGGAGGGCGGATACGCAGTATTTT. Translation: CASSLIPLSGSGRADTQYF.